This T cell receptor beta chain stems from a study of CD8+CD57+ T cells in acquired aplastic anemia. About the study: Sorted CD4+ and CD8+ cells gave an average of 3.2 ug of DNA. Healthy donor CD4+ cell samples had a mean of around 10 million reads. Study-wide points: Patients and controls had in common approximately 29 CD8+ CDR3 sequences. No significant difference in CD8+ Simpson's diversity was found between patients and controls.

In its sample, this clonotype was seen a few times. Its antigen is currently unknown. Researchers used genomic DNA as the template to profile TCR beta VDJ and CDR3. MiXCR, applied by TCRdb to the reads, yields one record per CDR3 protein. Here the sample spans under 200,000 distinct CDR3 sequences, 60% to 70% being singletons. This TCR was recovered from a human donor in good health. Sequenced material: sorted CD4+, CD8+, or CD8+CD57+ T cells (not recorded which) from PBMCs.

The CDR3 nucleotides are TGTGCCAGCAGCCCCCCGGGGGGGTCACCTTCCTACGAGCAGTACTTC. Translating it yields CASSPPGGSPSYEQYF. The chain links TRBV3-1 to TRBJ2-7; TRBD2 aligns across 8 bases. Trimming cost V 4 bases and J 1 base; bases outside gene matches: 9. The CDR3 is 16 residues long. CDR1 LGHDT and CDR2 YNNKEL come from the germline V gene (reference sequence).